This T cell receptor (beta chain) was recorded in a study of blood T cell repertoires in COVID-19. Background on the study: The study drew acute and convalescent COVID-19 samples from the United States, Italy and Spain. Nucleic acid was either cDNA or gDNA, and it came from T cells, B-cell-depleted T cells, or PBMCs.

Original methodology: Reference gene primer amplification yielded estimated nucleated cell counts. The method was immunoSEQ multiplex PCR; TCRdb's version includes in-frame clones alone and lacks a portion of them. D and trimming come from the DNA, and the V and J calls and clone size come from that table. The sample includes fewer than 250,000 clones, about 85% of them seen just once. V dropped 3 bases and J dropped 4 bases, with 9 bases sitting between them. The length of the CDR3 is 13 residues. This sequence was found in a man between 40 and 49 years old with acute or convalescent COVID-19. The material sequenced was peripheral blood. This chain uses TRBV12-3 or TRBV12-4 with TRBJ2-5; D is uncertain. CDR3 region: CASSFGPLETQYF. CDR3 DNA sequence: TGTGCCAGCAGTTTCGGTCCGCTAGAGACCCAGTACTTC.